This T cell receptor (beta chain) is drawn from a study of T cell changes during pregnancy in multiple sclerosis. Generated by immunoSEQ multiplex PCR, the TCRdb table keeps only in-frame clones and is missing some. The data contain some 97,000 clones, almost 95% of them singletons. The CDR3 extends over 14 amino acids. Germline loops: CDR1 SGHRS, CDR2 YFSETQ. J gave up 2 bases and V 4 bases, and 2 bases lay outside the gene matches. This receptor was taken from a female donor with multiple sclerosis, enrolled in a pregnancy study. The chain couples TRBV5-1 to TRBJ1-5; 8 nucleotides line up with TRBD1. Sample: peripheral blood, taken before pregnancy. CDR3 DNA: TGCGCCAGCAGCGAGGGACAGGGCAATCAGCCCCAGCATTTT. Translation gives CASSEGQGNQPQHF.